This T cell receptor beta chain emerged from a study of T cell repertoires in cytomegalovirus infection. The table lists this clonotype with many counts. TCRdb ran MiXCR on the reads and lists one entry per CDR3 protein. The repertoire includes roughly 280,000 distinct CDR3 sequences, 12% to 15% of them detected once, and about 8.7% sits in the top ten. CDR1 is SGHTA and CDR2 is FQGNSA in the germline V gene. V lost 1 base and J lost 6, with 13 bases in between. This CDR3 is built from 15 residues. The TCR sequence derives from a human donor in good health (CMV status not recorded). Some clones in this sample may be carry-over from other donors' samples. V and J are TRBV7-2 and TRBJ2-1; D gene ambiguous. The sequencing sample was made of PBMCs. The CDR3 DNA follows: TGTGCCAGCAGCTTAGGCCCGAAGTTGGGCAATGAGCAGTTCTTC. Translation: CASSLGPKLGNEQFF.